Listed here are 5 T cell receptor beta chains from one sample, sequenced in a study of T cell changes during pregnancy in multiple sclerosis. Assay used: immunoSEQ multiplex PCR; TCRdb lists only in-frame clones, some missing. The data hold about 21,000 clones, with about 85% observed a single time. The sequencing here drew on CD8+ T cells from peripheral blood mononuclear cells, taken after pregnancy. The receptors come from a female donor in good health, enrolled as a control in a pregnancy study.

CDR3 protein: CASEGTGHSYEQYF. CDR3 coding DNA: TGTGCCAGCGAGGGTACAGGGCACTCCTACGAGCAGTACTTC. The rearrangement joins TRBV2 to TRBJ2-7; D may be TRBD1 (6 bases). The CDR3 runs 14 residues. CDR1 is SNHLY, CDR2 FYNNEI, per germline. The V and J ends lost 8 bases and 0 bases respectively, with 14 bases between them.

The J gene is TRBJ2-7, the V gene TRBV6-1; 10 nucleotides agree with TRBD2. The CDR3 length is 17 residues. The V gene end was trimmed by 3 bases and the J gene end by 2 bases; junction bases not matched to a gene: 10. The germline V gene has CDR1 MNHNS and CDR2 SASEGT. The CDR3 sequence: CASSEFKREGLTYEQYF. Written as DNA, the CDR3 is TGTGCCAGCAGTGAGTTTAAGCGGGAGGGCCTTACCTACGAGCAGTACTTC.

The chain joins TRBV7-6 to TRBJ2-5, with D hard to call. V shed 0 bases and J shed 4 bases, with 6 bases lying between them. The CDR3 has 13 amino acids. CDR1 and CDR2 from the germline V gene are SGHVS and FNYEAQ. The CDR3 loop reads CASSLAPRETQYF. The CDR3 DNA reads as TGTGCCAGCAGCTTAGCCCCCCGAGAGACCCAGTACTTC.

V usage is TRBV10-3 and J usage is TRBJ1-3; TRBD1 aligns across 8 bases. J gave up 4 bases and V 6 bases, and 17 bases lay outside the gene matches. This CDR3 is 18 amino acids long. Germline CDR1 reads ENHRY; CDR2 reads SYGVKD. CDR3 bases: TGTGCCATCAGCTCTGGAGGGACTGGGACAGGCGTCGGAAACACCATATATTTT. It is translated as CAISSGGTGTGVGNTIYF.

The chain combines TRBV10-3 with TRBJ1-2, with a tentative D call TRBD1 (5 bases). The CDR3 loop spans 14 amino acids. V gave up 10 bases and J gave up 8 bases, with 23 bases separating them. Germline-derived CDR1 and CDR2 are ENHRY and SYGVKD. CDR3 nucleotides: TGTGCCACTCTCCCCTGGAGCAGGGTCGGCGGCTACACCTTC. As protein: CATLPWSRVGGYTF.